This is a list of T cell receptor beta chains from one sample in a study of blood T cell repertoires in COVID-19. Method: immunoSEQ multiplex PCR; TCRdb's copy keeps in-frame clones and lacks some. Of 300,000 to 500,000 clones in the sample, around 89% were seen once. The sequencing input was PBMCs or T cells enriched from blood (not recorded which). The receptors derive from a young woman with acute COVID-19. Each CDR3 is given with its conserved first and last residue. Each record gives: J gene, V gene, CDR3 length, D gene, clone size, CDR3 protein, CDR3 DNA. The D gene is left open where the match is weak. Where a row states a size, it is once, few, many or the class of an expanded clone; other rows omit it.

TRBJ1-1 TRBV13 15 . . CASSFRGGLSTEAFF TGTGCCAGCAGTTTCCGGGGGGGGTTGAGCACTGAAGCTTTCTTT
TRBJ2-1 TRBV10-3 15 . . CAISEDGVGVNEQFF TGTGCCATCAGTGAGGACGGGGTAGGTGTGAATGAGCAGTTCTTC
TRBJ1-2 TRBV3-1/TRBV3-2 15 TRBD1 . CASSQGQGSTSGYTF TGTGCCAGCAGCCAGGGACAGGGATCAACGAGTGGCTACACCTTC
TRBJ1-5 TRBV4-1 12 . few CASSLNNQPQHF TGCGCCAGCAGCCTTAACAATCAGCCCCAGCATTTT
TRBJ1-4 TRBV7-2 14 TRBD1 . CASSADRVGEKLFF TGTGCCAGCAGCGCCGACAGGGTGGGAGAAAAACTGTTTTTT
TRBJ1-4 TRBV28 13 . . CASSSDDREKLFF TGTGCCAGCAGTTCCGACGACAGAGAAAAACTGTTTTTT
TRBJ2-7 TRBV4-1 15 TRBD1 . CASSQGGTGNHEQYF TGCGCCAGCAGCCAAGGTGGGACAGGGAACCACGAGCAGTACTTC
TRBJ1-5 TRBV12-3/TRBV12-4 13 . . CASSFGRGQPQHF TGTGCCAGCAGCTTCGGACGGGGACAGCCCCAGCATTTT
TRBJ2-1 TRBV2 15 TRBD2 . CASSGTSSTYNEQFF TGTGCCAGCAGTGGGACTAGCTCTACCTACAATGAGCAGTTCTTC
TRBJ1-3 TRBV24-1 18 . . CATSDLSEGVQAGNTIYF TGTGCCACCAGTGATTTGAGCGAAGGGGTGCAAGCTGGAAACACCATATATTTT
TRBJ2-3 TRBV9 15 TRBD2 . CASSSTSGNTDTQYF TGTGCCAGCAGCTCGACTAGCGGGAACACAGATACGCAGTATTTT
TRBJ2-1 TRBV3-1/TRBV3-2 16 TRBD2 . CASSSREGGSYNEQFF TGTGCCAGCAGCAGCCGGGAGGGGGGCTCCTACAATGAGCAGTTCTTC
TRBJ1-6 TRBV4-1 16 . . CASSHPQGFINSPLHF TGCGCCAGCAGCCACCCCCAGGGGTTTATTAATTCACCCCTCCACTTT
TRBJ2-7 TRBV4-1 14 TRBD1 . CASSQGDRPYEQYF TGCGCCAGCAGCCAAGGGGACAGGCCCTACGAGCAGTACTTC
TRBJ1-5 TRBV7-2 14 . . CASSSLQGYQPQHF TGTGCCAGCAGCTCCCTACAGGGTTATCAGCCCCAGCATTTT
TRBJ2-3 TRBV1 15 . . CTSSRTSGGADTQYF TGCACCAGCAGCCGGACTAGCGGGGGGGCAGATACGCAGTATTTT
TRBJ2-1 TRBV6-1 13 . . CASSEGERGRQFF TGTGCCAGCAGTGAAGGAGAAAGGGGCCGGCAGTTCTTC
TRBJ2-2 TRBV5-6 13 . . CASSPLAGGELFF TGTGCCAGCAGCCCATTGGCGGGCGGGGAGCTGTTTTTT
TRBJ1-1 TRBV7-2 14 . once CASSLGGTGGEAFF TGTGCCAGCAGCCTAGGAGGGACTGGAGGTGAAGCTTTCTTT
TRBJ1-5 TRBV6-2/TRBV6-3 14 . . CASSNKQGPQPQHF TGTGCCAGCAGTAACAAACAGGGCCCTCAGCCCCAGCATTTT
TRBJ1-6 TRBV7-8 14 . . CASSVGGGNSPLHF TGTGCCAGCAGCGTTGGGGGGGGGAATTCACCCCTCCACTTT
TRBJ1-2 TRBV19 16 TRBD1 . CASSISFRTGIYGYTF TGTGCCAGTAGTATATCGTTTAGGACAGGGATTTATGGCTACACCTTC
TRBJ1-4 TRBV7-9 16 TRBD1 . CASSPPGQGYNEKLFF TGTGCCAGCAGCCCACCCGGACAGGGGTATAATGAAAAACTGTTTTTT
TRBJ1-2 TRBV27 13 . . CASRLGIAYGYTF TGTGCCAGCAGGCTTGGCATAGCCTATGGCTACACCTTC
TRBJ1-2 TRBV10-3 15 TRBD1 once CAISPPGQGNYGYTF TGTGCCATCAGTCCACCCGGACAGGGTAACTATGGCTACACCTTC
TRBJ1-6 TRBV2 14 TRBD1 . CASSDEGQGSPLHF TGTGCCAGCAGTGATGAGGGACAGGGTTCACCCCTCCACTTT
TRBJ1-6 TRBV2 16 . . CASSEDTGAYNSPLHF TGTGCCAGCAGTGAAGATACAGGAGCCTATAATTCACCCCTCCACTTT
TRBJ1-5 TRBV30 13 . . CAWSAGKDQPQHF TGTGCCTGGAGTGCAGGGAAGGATCAGCCCCAGCATTTT
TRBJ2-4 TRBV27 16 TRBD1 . CASSFSGQGAGNIQYF TGTGCCAGCAGTTTTTCGGGACAGGGGGCAGGAAACATTCAGTACTTC
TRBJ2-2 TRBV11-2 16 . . CASSAPWVADTGELFF TGTGCCAGCAGCGCACCCTGGGTAGCGGACACCGGGGAGCTGTTTTTT
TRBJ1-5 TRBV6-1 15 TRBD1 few CASSEEGQGAQPQHF TGTGCCAGCAGTGAAGAGGGACAGGGCGCTCAGCCCCAGCATTTT
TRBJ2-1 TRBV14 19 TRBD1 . CASSQDGFARDRGRNEQFF TGTGCCAGCAGCCAAGACGGATTCGCCCGGGACAGGGGCCGGAATGAGCAGTTCTTC
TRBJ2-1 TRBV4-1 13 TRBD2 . CASSQRGINEQFF TGCGCCAGCAGCCAGCGGGGGATTAATGAGCAGTTCTTC
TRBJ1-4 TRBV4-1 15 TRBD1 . CASSHMGTGGEKLFF TGCGCCAGCAGCCATATGGGCACAGGGGGTGAAAAACTGTTTTTT
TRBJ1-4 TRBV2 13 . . CASGLQGREKLFF TGTGCCAGCGGATTACAGGGCCGCGAAAAACTGTTTTTT
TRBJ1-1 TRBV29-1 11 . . CSVTMNTEAFF TGCAGCGTGACAATGAACACTGAAGCTTTCTTT
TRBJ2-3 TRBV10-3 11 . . CATGVAYTQYF TGTGCCACAGGGGTGGCGTATACGCAGTATTTT
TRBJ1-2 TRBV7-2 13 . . CASSLDGRPGYTF TGTGCCAGCAGCTTAGATGGCAGGCCTGGCTACACCTTC
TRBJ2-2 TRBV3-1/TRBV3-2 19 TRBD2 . CASSPSPGLAGGPTGELFF TGTGCCAGCAGCCCGAGTCCGGGACTAGCGGGGGGACCGACCGGGGAGCTGTTTTTT
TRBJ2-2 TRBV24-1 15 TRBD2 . CATRSFGGSTGELFF TGTGCCACCAGGTCTTTCGGGGGGAGCACCGGGGAGCTGTTTTTT
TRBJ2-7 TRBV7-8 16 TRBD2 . CASSAFTSGGAYEQYF TGTGCCAGCAGCGCATTCACTAGCGGGGGGGCTTACGAGCAGTACTTC
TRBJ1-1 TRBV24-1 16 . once CATSDRGHLMNTEAFF TGTGCCACCAGTGATCGCGGACACCTCATGAACACTGAAGCTTTCTTT
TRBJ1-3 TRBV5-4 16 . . CASSLAGDVSGNTIYF TGTGCCAGCAGCTTGGCAGGGGACGTCTCTGGAAACACCATATATTTT
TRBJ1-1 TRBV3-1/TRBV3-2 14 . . CASSLGDANTEAFF TGTGCCAGCAGCCTAGGGGATGCGAACACTGAAGCTTTCTTT
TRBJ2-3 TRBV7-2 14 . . CASSFRRVTDTQYF TGTGCCAGCAGCTTTCGACGGGTAACAGATACGCAGTATTTT
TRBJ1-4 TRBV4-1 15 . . CASSPGVATNEKLFF TGCGCCAGCAGCCCCGGGGTCGCAACTAATGAAAAACTGTTTTTT
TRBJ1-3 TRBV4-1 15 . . CASSQTQASGNTIYF TGCGCCAGCAGCCAAACCCAGGCCTCTGGAAACACCATATATTTT
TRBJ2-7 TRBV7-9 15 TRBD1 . CASSLWRDRSYEQYF TGTGCCAGCAGCTTATGGAGGGACAGGTCCTACGAGCAGTACTTC
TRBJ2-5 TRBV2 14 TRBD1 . CASSWTGRGETQYF TGTGCCAGCAGTTGGACAGGAAGGGGAGAGACCCAGTACTTC
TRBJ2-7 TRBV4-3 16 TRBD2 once CASSQGLGGGLSEQYF TGCGCCAGCAGCCAAGGTCTGGGCGGGGGTCTTAGCGAGCAGTACTTC
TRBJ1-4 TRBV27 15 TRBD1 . CASSDRGLTNEKLFF TGTGCCAGCAGTGACAGGGGGCTAACTAATGAAAAACTGTTTTTT
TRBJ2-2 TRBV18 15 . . CASSPRQPNTGELFF TGTGCCAGCTCACCGCGACAGCCGAACACCGGGGAGCTGTTTTTT
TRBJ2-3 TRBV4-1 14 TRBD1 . CASSLWTGPDTQYF TGCGCCAGCAGCCTATGGACAGGTCCAGATACGCAGTATTTT
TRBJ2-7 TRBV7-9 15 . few CASSLVWLAGDEQYF TGTGCCAGCAGCTTAGTATGGCTAGCAGGAGACGAGCAGTACTTC
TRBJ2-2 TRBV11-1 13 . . CASSLVQTGELFF TGTGCCAGCAGCTTAGTACAGACCGGGGAGCTGTTTTTT
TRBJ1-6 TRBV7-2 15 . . CASSPKGGYTSPLHF TGTGCCAGCAGCCCGAAAGGGGGATACACGTCACCCCTCCACTTT
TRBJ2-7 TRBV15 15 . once CATSREAVNSYEQYF TGTGCCACCAGCAGAGAAGCGGTAAACTCCTACGAGCAGTACTTC
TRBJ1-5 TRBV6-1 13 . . CASSDRVGQPQHF TGTGCCAGCAGTGACAGGGTTGGTCAGCCCCAGCATTTT
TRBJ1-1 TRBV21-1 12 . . CASRETGGEAFF TGTGCCAGCAGGGAAACGGGGGGTGAAGCTTTCTTT